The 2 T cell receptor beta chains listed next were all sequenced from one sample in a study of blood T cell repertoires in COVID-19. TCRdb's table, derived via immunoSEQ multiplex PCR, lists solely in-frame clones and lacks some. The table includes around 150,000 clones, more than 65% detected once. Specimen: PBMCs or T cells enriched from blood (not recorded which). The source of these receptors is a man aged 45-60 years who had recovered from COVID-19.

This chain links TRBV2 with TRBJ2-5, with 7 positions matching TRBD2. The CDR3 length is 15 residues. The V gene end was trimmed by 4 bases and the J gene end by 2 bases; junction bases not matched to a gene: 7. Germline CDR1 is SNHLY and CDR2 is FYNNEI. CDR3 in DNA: TGTGCCAGCAGTGGACTAGCCGGGTATCAAGAGACCCAGTACTTC. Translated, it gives CASSGLAGYQETQYF. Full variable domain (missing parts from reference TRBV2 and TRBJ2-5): EPEVTQTPSHQVTQMGQEVILRCVPISNHLYFYWYRQILGQKVEFLVSFYNNEISEKSEIFDDQFSVERPDGSNFTLKIRSTKLEDSAMYFCASSGLAGYQETQYFGPGTRLLVL.

CDR3 bases: TGTGCCAGCATCCAACCCCAGGGCCCCCACGGGGCCAACGTCCTGACTTTC. Translation gives CASIQPQGPHGANVLTF. The chain carries TRBV28 and TRBJ2-6, with D possibly matching TRBD1 (5 bases). Trimming stripped 7 bases from V and 4 bases from J, with 20 bases between. CDR3 length equals 17 residues. Germline V CDR1 and CDR2: MDHEN, SYDVKM.